This TCR beta chain appears in the sequencing data of a study of human T cells and chemical hapten exposure. Looking at the study overall: The scalp of each patient received a weekly diphenylcyclopropenone dose for the full roughly 24-week study. Largely, small differences in pooled library volume made per-sample TCR yields vary.

Comment on this clonotype: Its antigen is currently unknown.

The germline CDR1 and CDR2 sequences are GTSNPN and SVGIG (reference sequence). Losses at the gene ends were 2 bases for V and 2 bases for J; bases not matched to a gene: 9. The CDR3 is made up of 16 amino acids. TCRdb re-analysed the RACE reads in MiXCR, keeping a single row per CDR3 protein. The sample has under 200,000 distinct CDR3 sequences, around 13% seen once. Broader study findings: The donors suffered from alopecia, so their immune response may not match that of healthy people.

Noted time point: patch test 1, 2 weeks after DPC sensitization. The treatment denotes: therapeutic diphenylcyclopropenone sensitization with weekly scalp DPC. The donor pool consisted of alopecia patients aged 18 to 70 years, considered suitable for DPC. The chain uses TRBV30 and TRBJ2-3; 8 nucleotides match TRBD1. Sequenced material: whole blood, taken in connection with sensitization to the hapten diphenylcyclopropenone (DPC). The source of this sequence is a woman in her thirties with alopecia areata. Some clones in this sample may be carry-over from other donors' samples. In DNA form, the CDR3 reads TGTGCCTGGAGTTTCTCGGGGGACAGGTTCACAGATACGCAGTATTTT. Translating gives CAWSFSGDRFTDTQYF.